This T cell receptor beta chain was obtained from a study of T cells in Graves' hyperthyroidism and ophthalmopathy. The investigators amplified TCR beta CDR3 regions from RNA transcripts. In the first-round RT-PCR of the TCR CDR3, the HTBI primer set was used. MiXCR was run by TCRdb on the multiplex PCR reads, yielding one entry per CDR3 protein. The sample shows under 350,000 distinct CDR3 sequences, approximately 18% of them seen only once. Trimming at V came to 5 bases and at J to 9 bases, leaving 12 bases not matched to a gene. This CDR3 spans 17 amino acids. This clonotype occurred many times. The chain couples TRBV12-3 or TRBV12-4 to TRBJ2-4, with 14 bases fitting TRBD2. The receptor's source is a woman in her 50s with Graves' hyperthyroidism. Sequencing was done on a sample of blood. The CDR3: CASSPRRLAGGQGIQYF. CDR3 DNA: TGTGCCAGCAGTCCTAGAAGACTAGCGGGGGGGCAAGGCATTCAGTACTTC.